The T cell receptor (beta chain) described here comes from a study of blood T cell repertoires in COVID-19. About the study: T cells, B-cell-depleted T cells, or PBMCs provided the cDNA or gDNA that served as material.

Some clones are missing from TCRdb's copy, which holds only in-frame ones; the method was immunoSEQ multiplex PCR. The sample comprises 150,000 to 200,000 clones, around 83% of which are singletons, and 10% to 15% rests with the top ten. This clone was seen more than once but under ten times. The germline V gene encodes CDR1 SNHLY and CDR2 FYNNEI. The CDR3 consists of 17 residues. Trimming left V 1 base short and J 1 base short, with 14 bases between. This sequence originates from a man in his sixties or seventies who had recovered from COVID-19. Input material: peripheral blood. The chain is built from TRBV2 and TRBJ1-5; tentatively, D is TRBD1 (5 bases). The CDR3 DNA is TGTGCCAGCAGTGAAGGCGTGGGGCTTAAAAGCAATCAGCCCCAGCATTTT. The encoded protein is CASSEGVGLKSNQPQHF.